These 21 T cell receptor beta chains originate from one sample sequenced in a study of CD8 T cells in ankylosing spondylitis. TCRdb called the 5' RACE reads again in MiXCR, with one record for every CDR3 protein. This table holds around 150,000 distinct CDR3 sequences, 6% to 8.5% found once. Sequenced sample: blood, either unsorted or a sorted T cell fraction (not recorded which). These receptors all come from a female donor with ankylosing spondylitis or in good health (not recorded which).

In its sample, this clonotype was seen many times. The CDR3 sequence is CASSLLASGTDTQYF. As DNA, the CDR3 is TGTGCCAGCAGCTTACTAGCGAGCGGCACAGATACGCAGTATTTT. The chain uses TRBV7-2 and TRBJ2-3, with a possible D match to TRBD2 (6 bases). The CDR3 covers 15 residues. The germline CDR1 and CDR2 sequences are SGHTA and FQGNSA. Trimming removed 2 bases from V and 1 base from J, with 10 bases in between.

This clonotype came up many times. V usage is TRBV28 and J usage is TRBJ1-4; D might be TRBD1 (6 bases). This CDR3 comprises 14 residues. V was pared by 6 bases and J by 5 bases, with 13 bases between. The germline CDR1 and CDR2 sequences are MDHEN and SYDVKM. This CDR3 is CASSTDSLNEKLFF. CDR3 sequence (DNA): TGTGCCAGCAGCACGGACAGCCTAAATGAAAAACTGTTTTTT.

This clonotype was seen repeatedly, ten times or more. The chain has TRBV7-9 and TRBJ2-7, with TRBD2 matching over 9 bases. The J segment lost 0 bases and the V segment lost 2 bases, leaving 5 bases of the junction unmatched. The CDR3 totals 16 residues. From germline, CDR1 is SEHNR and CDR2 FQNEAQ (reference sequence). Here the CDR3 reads CASSLSLAGSSYEQYF. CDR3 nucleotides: TGTGCCAGCAGCTTAAGTCTAGCGGGGTCCTCCTACGAGCAGTACTTC. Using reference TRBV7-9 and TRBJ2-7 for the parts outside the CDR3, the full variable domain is DTGVSQNPRHKITKRGQNVTFRCDPISEHNRLYWYRQTLGQGPEFLTYFQNEAQLEKSRLLSDRFSAERPKGSFSTLEIQRTEQGDSAMYLCASSLSLAGSSYEQYFGPGTRLTVT.

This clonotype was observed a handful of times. The CDR3 region has the DNA TGTGCCAGCAGCGTAGCTTCGAACACTGAAGCTTTCTTT. It codes for CASSVASNTEAFF. V is TRBV9 and J is TRBJ1-1; D is ambiguous. Germline lookup yields CDR1 SGDLS and CDR2 YYNGEE. Trimming shortened V by 0 bases and J by 1 base, and 4 bases separated the two germline ends. This CDR3 is built from 13 residues.

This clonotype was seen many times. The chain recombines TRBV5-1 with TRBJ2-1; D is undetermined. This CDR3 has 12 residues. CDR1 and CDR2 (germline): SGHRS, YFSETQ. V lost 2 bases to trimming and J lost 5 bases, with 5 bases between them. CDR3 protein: CASSFQDNEQFF. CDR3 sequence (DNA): TGCGCCAGCAGCTTCCAAGACAATGAGCAGTTCTTC.

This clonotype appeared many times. The CDR3 region is CASSLRRLDYPETQYF. CDR3 DNA sequence: TGTGCCAGCAGCTTACGTAGATTGGACTACCCAGAGACCCAGTACTTC. The chain employs TRBV7-2 and TRBJ2-5; a weak D match, TRBD2 (6 bases). Germline lookup yields CDR1 SGHTA and CDR2 FQGNSA. Trimming removed 2 bases at V and 4 bases at J, with 17 bases between. The CDR3 has 16 residues.

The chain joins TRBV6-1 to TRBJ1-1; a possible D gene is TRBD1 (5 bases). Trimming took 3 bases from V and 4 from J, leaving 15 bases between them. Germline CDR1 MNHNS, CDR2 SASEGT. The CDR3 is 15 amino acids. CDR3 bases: TGTGCCAGCAGTGAGGGTTTCGGGGGAGGCACTGAAGCTTTCTTT. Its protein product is CASSEGFGGGTEAFF.

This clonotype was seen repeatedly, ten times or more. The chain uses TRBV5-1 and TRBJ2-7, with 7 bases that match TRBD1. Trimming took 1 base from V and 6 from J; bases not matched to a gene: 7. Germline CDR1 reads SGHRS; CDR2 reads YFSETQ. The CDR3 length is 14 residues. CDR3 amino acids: CASSLTGASVEQYF. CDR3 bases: TGCGCCAGCAGCTTGACAGGGGCCTCCGTCGAGCAGTACTTC.

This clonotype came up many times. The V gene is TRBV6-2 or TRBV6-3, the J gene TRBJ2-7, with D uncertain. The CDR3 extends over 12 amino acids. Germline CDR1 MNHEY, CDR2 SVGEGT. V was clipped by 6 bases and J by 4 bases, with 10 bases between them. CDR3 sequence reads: CASRHQEYEQYF. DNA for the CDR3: TGTGCCAGCAGACATCAGGAATACGAGCAGTACTTC.

The CDR3 DNA follows: TGTGCCAGCTCCCGGCGAGCAACTAATGAAAAACTGTTTTTT. It encodes CASSRRATNEKLFF. The chain has TRBV6-1 and TRBJ1-4; D is uncertain. Trimming cost V 8 bases and J 0 bases, with 10 bases left between them. There are 14 residues in the CDR3. CDR1 and CDR2 (germline): MNHNS, SASEGT.

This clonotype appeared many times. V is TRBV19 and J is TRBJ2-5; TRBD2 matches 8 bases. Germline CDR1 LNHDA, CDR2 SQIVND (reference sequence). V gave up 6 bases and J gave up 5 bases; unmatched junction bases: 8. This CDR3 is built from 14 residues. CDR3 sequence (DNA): TGTGCCAGTAGCCCGGGACTAGACGTTGAGACCCAGTACTTC. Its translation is CASSPGLDVETQYF.

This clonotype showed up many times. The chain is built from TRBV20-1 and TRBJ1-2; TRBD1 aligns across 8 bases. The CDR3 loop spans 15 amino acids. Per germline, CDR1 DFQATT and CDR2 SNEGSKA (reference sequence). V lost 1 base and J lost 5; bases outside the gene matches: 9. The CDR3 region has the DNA TGCAGTGCTAGAGCTGGACAGGGAAGTTGGTATGGCTACACCTTC. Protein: CSARAGQGSWYGYTF.

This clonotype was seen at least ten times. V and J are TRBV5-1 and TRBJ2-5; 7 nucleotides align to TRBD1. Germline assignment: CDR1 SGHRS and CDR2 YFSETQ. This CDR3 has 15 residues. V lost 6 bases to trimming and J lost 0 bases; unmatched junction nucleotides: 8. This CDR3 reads CASNRQGSYQETQYF. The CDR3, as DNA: TGCGCCAGCAACCGACAGGGTTCGTACCAAGAGACCCAGTACTTC.

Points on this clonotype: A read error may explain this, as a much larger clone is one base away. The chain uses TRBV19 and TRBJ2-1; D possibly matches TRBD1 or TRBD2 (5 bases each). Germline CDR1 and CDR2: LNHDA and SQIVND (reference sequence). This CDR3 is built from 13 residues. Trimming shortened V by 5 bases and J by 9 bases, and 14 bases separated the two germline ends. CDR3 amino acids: CASSAGTGCEQFF. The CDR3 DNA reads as TGTGCCAGTAGTGCCGGGACCGGGTGTGAGCAGTTCTTC.

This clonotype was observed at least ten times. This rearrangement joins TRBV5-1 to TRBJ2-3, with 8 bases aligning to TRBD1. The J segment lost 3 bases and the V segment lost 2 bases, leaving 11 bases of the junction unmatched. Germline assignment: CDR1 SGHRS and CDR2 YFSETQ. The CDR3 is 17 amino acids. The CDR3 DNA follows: TGCGCCAGCAGCTTCCCCCCCCAGGGGGCGATGACAGATACGCAGTATTTT. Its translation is CASSFPPQGAMTDTQYF.

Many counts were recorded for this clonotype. CDR3 loop: CASSPRRPGQDTGELFF. The DNA of the CDR3 is TGTGCCAGCTCACCACGCCGCCCGGGACAGGACACCGGGGAGCTGTTTTTT. J is TRBJ2-2 and V is TRBV18; 8 bases are shared with TRBD1. The germline CDR1 and CDR2 sequences are KGHSH and LQKENI. The CDR3 contains 17 residues. Trimming took 1 base from V and 3 from J; bases not matched to a gene: 7.

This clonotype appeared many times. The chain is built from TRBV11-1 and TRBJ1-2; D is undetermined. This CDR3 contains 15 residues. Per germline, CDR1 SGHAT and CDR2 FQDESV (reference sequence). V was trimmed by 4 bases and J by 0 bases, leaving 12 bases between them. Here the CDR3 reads CASSSTFAANYGYTF. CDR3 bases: TGTGCCAGCAGCTCCACTTTCGCCGCTAACTATGGCTACACCTTC. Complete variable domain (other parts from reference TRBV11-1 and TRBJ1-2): EAEVAQSPRYKITEKSQAVAFWCDPISGHATLYWYRQILGQGPELLVQFQDESVVDDSQLPKDRFSAERLKGVDSTLKIQPAELGDSAMYLCASSSTFAANYGYTFGSGTRLTVV.

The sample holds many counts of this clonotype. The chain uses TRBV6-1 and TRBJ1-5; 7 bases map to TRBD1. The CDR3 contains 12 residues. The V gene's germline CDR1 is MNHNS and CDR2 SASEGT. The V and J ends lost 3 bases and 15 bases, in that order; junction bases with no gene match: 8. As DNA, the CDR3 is TGTGCCAGCAGTGATGAGGGGGCGTTCGGGCATTTT. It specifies CASSDEGAFGHF.

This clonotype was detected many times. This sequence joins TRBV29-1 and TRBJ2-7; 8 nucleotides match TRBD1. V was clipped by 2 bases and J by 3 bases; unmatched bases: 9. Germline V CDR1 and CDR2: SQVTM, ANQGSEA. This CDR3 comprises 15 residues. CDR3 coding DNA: TGCAGCGTTGAAAGACAGGGGCCCGCGGGCTACGAGCAGTACTTC. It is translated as CSVERQGPAGYEQYF.

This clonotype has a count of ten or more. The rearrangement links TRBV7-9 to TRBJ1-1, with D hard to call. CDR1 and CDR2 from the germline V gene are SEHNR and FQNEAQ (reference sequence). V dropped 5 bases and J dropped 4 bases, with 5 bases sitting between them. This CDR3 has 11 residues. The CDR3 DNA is TGTGCCAGCAGCCCCTTCACTGAAGCTTTCTTT. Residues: CASSPFTEAFF.

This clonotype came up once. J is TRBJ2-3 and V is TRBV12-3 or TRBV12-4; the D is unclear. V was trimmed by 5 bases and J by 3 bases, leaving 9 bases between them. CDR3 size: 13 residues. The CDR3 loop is CASSIVTTDTQYF. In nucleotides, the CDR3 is TGTGCCAGCAGTATAGTGACTACAGATACGCAGTATTTT.